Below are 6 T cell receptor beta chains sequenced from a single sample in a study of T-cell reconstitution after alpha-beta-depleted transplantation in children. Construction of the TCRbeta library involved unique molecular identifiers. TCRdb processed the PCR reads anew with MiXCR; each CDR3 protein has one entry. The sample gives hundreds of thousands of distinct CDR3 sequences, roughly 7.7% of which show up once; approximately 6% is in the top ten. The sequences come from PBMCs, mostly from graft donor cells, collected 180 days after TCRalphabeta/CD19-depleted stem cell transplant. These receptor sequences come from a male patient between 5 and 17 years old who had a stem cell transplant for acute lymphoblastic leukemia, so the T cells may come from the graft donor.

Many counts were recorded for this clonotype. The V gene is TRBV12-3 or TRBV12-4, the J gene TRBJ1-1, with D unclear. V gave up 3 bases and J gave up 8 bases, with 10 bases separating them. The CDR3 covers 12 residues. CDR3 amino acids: CASSFGLLEAFF. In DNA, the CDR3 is TGTGCCAGCAGTTTTGGGTTGTTGGAAGCTTTCTTT.

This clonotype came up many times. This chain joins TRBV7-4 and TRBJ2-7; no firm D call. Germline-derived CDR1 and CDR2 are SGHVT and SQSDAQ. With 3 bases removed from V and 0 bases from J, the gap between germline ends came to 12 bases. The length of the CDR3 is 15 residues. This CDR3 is CASSLKRVLSYEQYF. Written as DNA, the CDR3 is TGTGCCAGCAGCTTGAAACGGGTCCTCTCCTACGAGCAGTACTTC.

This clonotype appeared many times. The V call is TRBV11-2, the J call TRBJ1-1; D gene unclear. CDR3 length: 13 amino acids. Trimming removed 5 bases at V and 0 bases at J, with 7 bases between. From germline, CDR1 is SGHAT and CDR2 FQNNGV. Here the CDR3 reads CASSVSLNTEAFF. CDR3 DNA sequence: TGTGCCAGCAGCGTATCACTGAACACTGAAGCTTTCTTT.

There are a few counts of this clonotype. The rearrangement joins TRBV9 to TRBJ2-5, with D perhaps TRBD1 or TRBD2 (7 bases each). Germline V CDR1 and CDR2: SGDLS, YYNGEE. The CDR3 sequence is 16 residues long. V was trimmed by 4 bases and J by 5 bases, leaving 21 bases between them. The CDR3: CASSSYFQGGGETQYF. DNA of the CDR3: TGTGCCAGCAGCTCCTATTTCCAGGGGGGGGGGGAGACCCAGTACTTC.

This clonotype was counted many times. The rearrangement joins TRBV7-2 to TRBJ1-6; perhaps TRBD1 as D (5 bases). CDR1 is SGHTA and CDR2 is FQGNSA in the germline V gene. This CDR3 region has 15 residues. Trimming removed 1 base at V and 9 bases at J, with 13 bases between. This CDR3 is CASSLGRDGISPLHF. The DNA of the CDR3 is TGTGCCAGCAGCTTAGGGAGGGACGGAATTTCACCCCTCCACTTT.

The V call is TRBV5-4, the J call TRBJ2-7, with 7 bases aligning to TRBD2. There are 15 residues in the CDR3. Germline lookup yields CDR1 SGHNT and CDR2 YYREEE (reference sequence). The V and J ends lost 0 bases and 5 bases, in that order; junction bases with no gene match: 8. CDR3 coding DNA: TGTGCCAGCAGCTTGGGGCTAGCGGCTACGGACGAGCAGTACTTC. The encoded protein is CASSLGLAATDEQYF.